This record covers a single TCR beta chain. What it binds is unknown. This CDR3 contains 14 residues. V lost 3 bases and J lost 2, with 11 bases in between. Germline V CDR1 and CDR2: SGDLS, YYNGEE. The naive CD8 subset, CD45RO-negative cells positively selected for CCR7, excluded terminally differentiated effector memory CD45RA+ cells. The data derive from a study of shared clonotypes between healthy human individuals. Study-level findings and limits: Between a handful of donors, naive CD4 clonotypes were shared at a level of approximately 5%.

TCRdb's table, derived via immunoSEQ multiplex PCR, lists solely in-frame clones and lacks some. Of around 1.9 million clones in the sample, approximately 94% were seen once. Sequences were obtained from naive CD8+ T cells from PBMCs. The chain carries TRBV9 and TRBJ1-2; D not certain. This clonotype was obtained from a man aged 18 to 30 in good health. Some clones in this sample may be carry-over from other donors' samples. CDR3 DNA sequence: TGTGCCAGCAGCGAGGGCGGTCCCAACTATGGCTACACCTTC. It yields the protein CASSEGGPNYGYTF.